This note documents a single T cell receptor (beta chain) sequence. The antigen is undetermined. V was shortened by 6 bases and J by 5 bases, with 14 bases between the two germline ends. This CDR3 has 15 residues. Germline V gene data show CDR1 as MDHEN and CDR2 as SYDVKM. This sample stems from a study of blood T cells in healthy people across ages. Findings and caveats of the study: Roughly linear age-related decline in beta diversity appeared, significant by age about 40. It was the long-lived donors that had more naive CD4+ cells and higher diversity than aged donors. A strong correlation was seen between TCR beta diversity and naive T cell percentage.

Combining a sample-barcoded 5' primer with a J-beta primer mix, a second PCR ran for about 7 to 11 cycles. A template-switch adaptor containing 12 random nucleotides labeled each cDNA molecule. TCRdb redid the calling of the 5' RACE reads with MiXCR, one entry per CDR3 protein. The table lists some 800,000 distinct CDR3 sequences, 44% of them singletons, with roughly a fifth in the top ten. The J gene is TRBJ2-6, the V gene TRBV28, with unresolved D. This receptor was obtained from a man aged 60 to 75 in good health. Specimen: blood. CDR3 in DNA: TGTGCCAGCAGGGCACCGACTTCTTGGGCCAACGTCCTGACTTTC. Translation: CASRAPTSWANVLTF.